Described below is a single T cell receptor beta chain sequence and its context. Its antigen is currently unknown. Other DNA sequences within the sample encode an identical CDR3. The data belong to a study of T cell responses to AZD1222 COVID-19 vaccine. Study-level results: Targeting of unmutated variant regions was reportedly seen in nearly half of spike-specific TCRs. Donors were mostly white British, more females; clonal diversity possibly underestimated.

Profiling relied on immunoSEQ multiplex PCR, and the TCRdb table lists in-frame clones only, not all of them. Of over 100,000 clones in the sample, around 84% were seen once. The CDR3 sequence is 12 residues long. CDR1 is LGHDT, CDR2 YNNKEL, per germline (reference sequence). The V end was cut by 4 bases, the J end by 5 bases, with 6 bases between. The input for sequencing was peripheral blood, taken on day 0 of AZD1222 vaccination. The chain is built from TRBV3-1 (or the pseudogene TRBV3-2) and TRBJ1-5; no definite D call. The clonotype originates from an adult in good health. The CDR3 spells CASSLGDQPQHF. The CDR3 DNA sequence: TGTGCCAGCAGCCTTGGAGATCAGCCCCAGCATTTT.